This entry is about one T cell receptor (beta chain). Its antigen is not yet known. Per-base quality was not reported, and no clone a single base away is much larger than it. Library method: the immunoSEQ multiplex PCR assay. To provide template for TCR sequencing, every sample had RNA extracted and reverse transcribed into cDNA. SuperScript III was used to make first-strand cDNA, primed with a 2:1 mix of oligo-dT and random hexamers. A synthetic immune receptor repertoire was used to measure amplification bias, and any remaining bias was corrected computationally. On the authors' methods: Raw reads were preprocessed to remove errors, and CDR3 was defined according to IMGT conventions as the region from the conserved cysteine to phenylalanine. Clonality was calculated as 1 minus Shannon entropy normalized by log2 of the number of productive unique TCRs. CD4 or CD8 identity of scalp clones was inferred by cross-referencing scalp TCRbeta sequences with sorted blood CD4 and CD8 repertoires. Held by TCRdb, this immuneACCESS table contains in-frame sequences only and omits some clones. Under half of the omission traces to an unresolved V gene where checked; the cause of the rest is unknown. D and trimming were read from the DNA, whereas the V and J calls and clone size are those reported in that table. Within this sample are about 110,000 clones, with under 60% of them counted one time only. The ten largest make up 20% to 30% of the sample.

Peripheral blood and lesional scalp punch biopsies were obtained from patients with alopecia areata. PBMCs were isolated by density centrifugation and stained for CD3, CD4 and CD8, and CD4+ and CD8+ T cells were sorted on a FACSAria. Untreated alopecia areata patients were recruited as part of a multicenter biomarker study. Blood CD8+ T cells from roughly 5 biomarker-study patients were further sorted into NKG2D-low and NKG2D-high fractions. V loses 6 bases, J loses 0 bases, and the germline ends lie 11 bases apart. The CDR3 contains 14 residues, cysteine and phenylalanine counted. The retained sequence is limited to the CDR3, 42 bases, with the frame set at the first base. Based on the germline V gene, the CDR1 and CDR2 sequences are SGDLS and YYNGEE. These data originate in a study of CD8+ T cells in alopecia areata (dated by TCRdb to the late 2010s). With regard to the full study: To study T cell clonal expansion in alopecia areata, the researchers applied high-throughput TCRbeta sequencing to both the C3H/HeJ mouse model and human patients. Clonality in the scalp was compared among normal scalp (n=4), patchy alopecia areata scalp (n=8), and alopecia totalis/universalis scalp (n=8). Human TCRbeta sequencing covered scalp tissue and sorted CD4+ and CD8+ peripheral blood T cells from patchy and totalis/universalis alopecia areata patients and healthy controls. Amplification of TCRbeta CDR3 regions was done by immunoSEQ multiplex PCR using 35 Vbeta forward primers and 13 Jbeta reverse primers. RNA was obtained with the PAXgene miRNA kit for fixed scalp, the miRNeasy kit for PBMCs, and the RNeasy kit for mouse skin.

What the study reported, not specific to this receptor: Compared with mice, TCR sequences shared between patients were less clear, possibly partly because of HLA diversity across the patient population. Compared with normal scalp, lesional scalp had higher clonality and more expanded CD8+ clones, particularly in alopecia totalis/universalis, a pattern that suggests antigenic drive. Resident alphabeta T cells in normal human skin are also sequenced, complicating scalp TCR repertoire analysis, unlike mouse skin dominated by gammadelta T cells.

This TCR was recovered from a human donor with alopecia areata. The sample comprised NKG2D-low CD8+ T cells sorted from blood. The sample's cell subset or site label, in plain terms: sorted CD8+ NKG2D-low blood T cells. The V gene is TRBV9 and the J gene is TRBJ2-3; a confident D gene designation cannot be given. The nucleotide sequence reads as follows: TGTGCCAGCAATCAGGTTTCTAGCACAGATACGCAGTATTTT. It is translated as CASNQVSSTDTQYF.